This TCR beta chain was obtained from a study of cytomegalovirus exposure and HLA in healthy donors. Regarding the study as a whole: For presence/absence analyses, sequencing depth was assumed to be roughly uniform across donors. Some TCR beta chains (around 180 of them) were listed as cytomegalovirus-associated.

A word on this clone: The target antigen is unknown.

CDR3 size: 12 residues. Between the trimmed V and J ends, which lost 5 bases and 7 bases, there was a span of 9 bases. Germline V lookup: CDR1 LNHDA, CDR2 SQIVND (reference sequence). A multiplex PCR was run with 60 Vbeta primers and 13 Jbeta primers. Assay: immunoSEQ multiplex PCR; the TCRdb copy retains only in-frame clones and omits some. The table shows fewer than 250,000 clones, with 82% occurring only once. The chain couples TRBV19 to TRBJ1-5; no firm D call. This receptor was identified in a man in his forties in good health and CMV-seropositive. Sequencing was performed on PBMCs. DNA for the CDR3: TGTGCCAGTAGTCCCTCCGTCCAGCCCCAGCATTTT. As protein: CASSPSVQPQHF.